The entry below gives a single TCR beta chain sequence along with its context. CDR1 is MNHNS, CDR2 SASEGT, per germline. With 2 bases clipped from V and 0 bases from J, the junction kept 2 bases outside the gene matches. The CDR3 has 16 amino acids. Primers included in the PCR were 60 Vbeta and 13 Jbeta primers. Sequencing was performed with immunoSEQ multiplex PCR; in TCRdb, only in-frame clones are kept and a portion is missing. The table includes more than 85,000 clones, around 73% detected once. This entry is derived from a study of cytomegalovirus exposure and HLA in healthy donors. The sequenced sample was PBMCs. The receptor comes from a man aged 40-50 years in good health and CMV-seronegative. The V gene is TRBV6-1, the J gene TRBJ2-7, with 12 bases lining up with TRBD2. The CDR3 DNA reads as TGTGCCAGCAGTGAATTGGGACTAGCGGGCTCCTACGAGCAGTACTTC. It translates to CASSELGLAGSYEQYF.